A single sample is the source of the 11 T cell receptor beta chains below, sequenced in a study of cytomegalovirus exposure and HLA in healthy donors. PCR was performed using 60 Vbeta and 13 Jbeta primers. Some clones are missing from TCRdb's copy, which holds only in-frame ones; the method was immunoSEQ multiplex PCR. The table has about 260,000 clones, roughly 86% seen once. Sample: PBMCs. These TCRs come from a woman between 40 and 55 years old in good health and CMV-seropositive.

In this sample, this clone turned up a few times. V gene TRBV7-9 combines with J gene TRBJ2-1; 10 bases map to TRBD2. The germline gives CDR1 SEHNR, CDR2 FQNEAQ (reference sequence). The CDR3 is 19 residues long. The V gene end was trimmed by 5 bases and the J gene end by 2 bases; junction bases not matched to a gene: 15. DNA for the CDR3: TGTGCCAGCAGCCAGACCTTCACTAGCGGGGCCCCCGCCTACAATGAGCAGTTCTTC. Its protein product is CASSQTFTSGAPAYNEQFF.

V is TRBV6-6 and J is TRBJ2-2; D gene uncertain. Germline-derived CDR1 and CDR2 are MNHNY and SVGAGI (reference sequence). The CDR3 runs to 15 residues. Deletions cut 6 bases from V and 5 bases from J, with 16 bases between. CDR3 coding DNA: TGTGCCAGCAGCGACAATACTCCGGCGACCGGGGAGCTGTTTTTT. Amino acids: CASSDNTPATGELFF.

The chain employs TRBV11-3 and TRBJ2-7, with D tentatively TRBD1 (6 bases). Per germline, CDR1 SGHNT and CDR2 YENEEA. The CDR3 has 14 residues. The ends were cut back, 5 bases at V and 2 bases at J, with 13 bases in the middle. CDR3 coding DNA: TGTGCCAGCAGCCCAACAGGGATACCCTACGAGCAGTACTTC. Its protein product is CASSPTGIPYEQYF.

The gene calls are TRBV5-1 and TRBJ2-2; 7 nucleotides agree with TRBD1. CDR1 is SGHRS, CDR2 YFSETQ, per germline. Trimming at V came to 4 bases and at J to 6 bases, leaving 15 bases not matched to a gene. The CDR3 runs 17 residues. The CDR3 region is CASSIYATGNGAGELFF. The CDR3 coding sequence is TGCGCCAGCAGCATCTACGCGACAGGGAACGGCGCCGGGGAGCTGTTTTTT.

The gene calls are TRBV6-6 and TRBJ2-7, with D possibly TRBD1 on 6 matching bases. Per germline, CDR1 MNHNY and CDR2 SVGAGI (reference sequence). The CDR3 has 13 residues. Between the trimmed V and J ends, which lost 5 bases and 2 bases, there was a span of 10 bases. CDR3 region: CASSPGTTYEQYF. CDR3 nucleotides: TGTGCCAGCAGTCCCGGGACAACCTACGAGCAGTACTTC.

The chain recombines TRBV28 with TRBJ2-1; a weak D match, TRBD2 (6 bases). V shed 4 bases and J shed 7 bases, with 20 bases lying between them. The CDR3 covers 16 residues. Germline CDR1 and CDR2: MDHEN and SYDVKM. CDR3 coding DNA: TGTGCCAGCAGTTCCGCCGGGACTCCGGACCCAAATGAGCAGTTCTTC. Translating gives CASSSAGTPDPNEQFF. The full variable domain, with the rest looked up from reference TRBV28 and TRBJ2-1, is DVKVTQSSRYLVKRTGEKVFLECVQDMDHENMFWYRQDPGLGLRLIYFSYDVKMKEKGDIPEGYSVSREKKERFSLILESASTNQTSMYLCASSSAGTPDPNEQFFGPGTRLTVL.

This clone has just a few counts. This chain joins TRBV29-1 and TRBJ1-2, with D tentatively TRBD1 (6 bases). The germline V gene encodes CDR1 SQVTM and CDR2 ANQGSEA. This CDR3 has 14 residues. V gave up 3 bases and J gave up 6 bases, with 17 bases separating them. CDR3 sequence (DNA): TGCAGCGTTGATAAGGGGGGGGAGGCGGATGGCTACACCTTC. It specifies CSVDKGGEADGYTF.

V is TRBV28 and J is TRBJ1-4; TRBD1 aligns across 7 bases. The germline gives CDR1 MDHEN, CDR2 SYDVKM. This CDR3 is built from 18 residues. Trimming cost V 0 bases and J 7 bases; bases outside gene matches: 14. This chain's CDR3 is CASSLWGPDKQGSEKLFF. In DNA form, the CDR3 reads TGTGCCAGCAGTTTATGGGGGCCGGATAAACAGGGGAGTGAAAAACTGTTTTTT.

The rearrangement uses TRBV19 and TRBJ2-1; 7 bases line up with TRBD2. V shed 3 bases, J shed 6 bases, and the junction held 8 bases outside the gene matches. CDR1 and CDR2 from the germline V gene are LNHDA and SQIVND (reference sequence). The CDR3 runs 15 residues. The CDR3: CASSISAGVPNEQFF. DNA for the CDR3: TGTGCCAGTAGTATTTCCGCGGGAGTCCCCAATGAGCAGTTCTTC.

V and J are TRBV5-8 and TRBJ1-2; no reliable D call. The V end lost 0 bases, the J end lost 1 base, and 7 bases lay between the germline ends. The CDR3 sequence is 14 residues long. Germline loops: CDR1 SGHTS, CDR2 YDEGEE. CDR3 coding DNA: TGTGCCAGCAGCTTGGGGCAGGTTAACTATGGCTACACCTTC. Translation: CASSLGQVNYGYTF.

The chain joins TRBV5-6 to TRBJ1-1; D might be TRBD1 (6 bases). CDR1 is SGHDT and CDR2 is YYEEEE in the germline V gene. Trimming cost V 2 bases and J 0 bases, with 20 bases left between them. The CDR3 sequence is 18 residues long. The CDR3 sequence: CASSLPRGGSYMNTEAFF. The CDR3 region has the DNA TGTGCCAGCAGCTTACCGAGGGGGGGGTCTTATATGAACACTGAAGCTTTCTTT.